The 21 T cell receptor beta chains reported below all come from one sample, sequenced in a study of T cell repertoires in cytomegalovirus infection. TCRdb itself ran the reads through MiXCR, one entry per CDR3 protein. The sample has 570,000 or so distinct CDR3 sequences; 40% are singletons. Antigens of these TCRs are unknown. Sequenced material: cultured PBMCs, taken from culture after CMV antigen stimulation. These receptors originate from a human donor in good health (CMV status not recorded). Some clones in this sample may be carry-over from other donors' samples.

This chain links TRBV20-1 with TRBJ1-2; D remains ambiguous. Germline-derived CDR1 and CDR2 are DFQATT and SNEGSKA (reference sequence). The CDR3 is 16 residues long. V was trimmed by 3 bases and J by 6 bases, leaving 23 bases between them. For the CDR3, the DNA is TGCAGTGCTAGGGATAGCCCCCTCGACCCAAGGCATGGCTACACCTTC. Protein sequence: CSARDSPLDPRHGYTF.

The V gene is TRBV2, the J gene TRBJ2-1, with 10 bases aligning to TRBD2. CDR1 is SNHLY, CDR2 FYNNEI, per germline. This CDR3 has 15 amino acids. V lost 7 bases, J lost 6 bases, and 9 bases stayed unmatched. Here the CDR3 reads CASTPLAGVGNEQFF. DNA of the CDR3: TGTGCCAGCACCCCCCTAGCGGGAGTAGGCAATGAGCAGTTCTTC.

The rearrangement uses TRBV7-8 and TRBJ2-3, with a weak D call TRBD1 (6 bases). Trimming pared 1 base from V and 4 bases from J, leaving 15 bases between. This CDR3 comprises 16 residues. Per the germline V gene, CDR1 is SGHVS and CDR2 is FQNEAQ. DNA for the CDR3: TGTGCCAGCAGCTTAGGTTCCAGGGGTGGACCAGATACGCAGTATTTT. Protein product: CASSLGSRGGPDTQYF.

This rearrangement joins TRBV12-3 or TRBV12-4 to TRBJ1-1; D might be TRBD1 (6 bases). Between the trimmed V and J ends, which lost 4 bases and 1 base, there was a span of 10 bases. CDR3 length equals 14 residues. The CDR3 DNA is TGTGCCAGCAGTTCCTCGGACAGGAACACTGAAGCTTTCTTT. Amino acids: CASSSSDRNTEAFF.

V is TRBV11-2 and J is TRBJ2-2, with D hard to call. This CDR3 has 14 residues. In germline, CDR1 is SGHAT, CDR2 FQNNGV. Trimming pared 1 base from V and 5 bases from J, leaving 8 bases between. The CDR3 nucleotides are TGTGCCAGCAGCTTAGTCGACGGAACCGGGGAGCTGTTTTTT. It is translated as CASSLVDGTGELFF. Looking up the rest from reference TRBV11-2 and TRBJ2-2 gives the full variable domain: EAGVAQSPRYKIIEKRQSVAFWCNPISGHATLYWYQQILGQGPKLLIQFQNNGVVDDSQLPKDRFSAERLKGVDSTLKIQPAKLEDSAVYLCASSLVDGTGELFFGEGSRLTVL.

The chain's CDR3 is CASSLRRTGRGDEQFF. CDR3 coding DNA: TGTGCCAGCAGCTTAAGACGGACAGGGAGAGGGGATGAGCAGTTCTTC. The chain employs TRBV7-4 and TRBJ2-1; 8 positions match TRBD1. The V and J ends lost 2 bases and 8 bases, in that order; junction bases with no gene match: 11. CDR1 SGHVT and CDR2 SQSDAQ come from the germline V gene. CDR3 length equals 16 residues.

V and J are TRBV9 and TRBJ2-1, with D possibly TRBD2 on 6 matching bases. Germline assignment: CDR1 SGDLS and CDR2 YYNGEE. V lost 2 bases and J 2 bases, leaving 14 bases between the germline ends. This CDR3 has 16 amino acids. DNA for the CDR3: TGTGCCAGCAGCGTTGTCGGACTAAACCCCTACAATGAGCAGTTCTTC. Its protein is CASSVVGLNPYNEQFF.

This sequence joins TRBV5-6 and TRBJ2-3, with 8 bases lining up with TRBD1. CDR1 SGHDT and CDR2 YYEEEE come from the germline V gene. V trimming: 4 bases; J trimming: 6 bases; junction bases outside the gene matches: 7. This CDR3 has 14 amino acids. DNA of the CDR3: TGTGCCAGCAGCGCCGGACAGGGCGCGGATACGCAGTATTTT. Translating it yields CASSAGQGADTQYF.

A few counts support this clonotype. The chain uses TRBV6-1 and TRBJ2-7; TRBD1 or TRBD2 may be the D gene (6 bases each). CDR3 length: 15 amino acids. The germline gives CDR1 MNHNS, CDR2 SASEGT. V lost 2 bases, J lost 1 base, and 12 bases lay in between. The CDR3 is CASSERGDMSYEQYF. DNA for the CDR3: TGTGCCAGCAGTGAAAGGGGGGACATGTCCTACGAGCAGTACTTC.

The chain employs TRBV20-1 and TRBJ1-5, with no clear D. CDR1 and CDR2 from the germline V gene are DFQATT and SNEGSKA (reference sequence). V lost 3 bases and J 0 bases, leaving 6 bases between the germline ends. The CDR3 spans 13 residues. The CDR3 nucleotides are TGCAGTGCTAGCCCTCATAGCAATCAGCCCCAGCATTTT. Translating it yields CSASPHSNQPQHF.

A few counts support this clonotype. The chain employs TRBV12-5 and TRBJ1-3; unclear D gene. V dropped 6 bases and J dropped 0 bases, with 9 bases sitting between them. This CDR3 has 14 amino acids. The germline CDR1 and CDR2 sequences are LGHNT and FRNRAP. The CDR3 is CASGKTISGNTIYF. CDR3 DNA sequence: TGTGCTAGTGGAAAAACAATCTCTGGAAACACCATATATTTT. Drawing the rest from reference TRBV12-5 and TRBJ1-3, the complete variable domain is DARVTQTPRHKVTEMGQEVTMRCQPILGHNTVFWYRQTMMQGLELLAYFRNRAPLDDSGMPKDRFSAEMPDATLATLKIQPSEPRDSAVYFCASGKTISGNTIYFGEGSWLTVV.

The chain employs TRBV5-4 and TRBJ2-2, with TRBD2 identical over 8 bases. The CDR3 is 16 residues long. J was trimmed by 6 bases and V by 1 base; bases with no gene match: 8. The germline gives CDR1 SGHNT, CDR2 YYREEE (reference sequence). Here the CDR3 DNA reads TGTGCCAGCAGCTTGATAGGGACTAGACCAGCCGGGGAGCTGTTTTTT. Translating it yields CASSLIGTRPAGELFF.

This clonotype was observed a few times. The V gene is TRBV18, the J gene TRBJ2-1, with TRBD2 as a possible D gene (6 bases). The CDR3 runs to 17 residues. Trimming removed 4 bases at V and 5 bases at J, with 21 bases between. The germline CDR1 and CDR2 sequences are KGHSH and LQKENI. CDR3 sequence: CASSLMAGPAGHNEQFF. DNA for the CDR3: TGTGCCAGCTCACTAATGGCGGGGCCCGCGGGGCACAATGAGCAGTTCTTC.

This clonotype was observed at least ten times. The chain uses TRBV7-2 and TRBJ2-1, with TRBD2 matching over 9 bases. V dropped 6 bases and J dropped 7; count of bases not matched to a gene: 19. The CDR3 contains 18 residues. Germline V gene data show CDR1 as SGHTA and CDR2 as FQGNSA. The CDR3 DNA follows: TGTGCCAGCAGACTGACTTTCAGGGCTAGCGGGACTGGGAATGAGCAGTTCTTC. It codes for CASRLTFRASGTGNEQFF.

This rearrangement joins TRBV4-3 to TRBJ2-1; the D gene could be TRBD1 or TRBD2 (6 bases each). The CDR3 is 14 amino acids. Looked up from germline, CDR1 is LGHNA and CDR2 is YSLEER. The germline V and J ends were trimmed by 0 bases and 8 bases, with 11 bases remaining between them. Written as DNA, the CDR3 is TGCGCCAGCAGCCAAGATTTAGGGGGGTATGAGCAGTTCTTC. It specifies CASSQDLGGYEQFF.

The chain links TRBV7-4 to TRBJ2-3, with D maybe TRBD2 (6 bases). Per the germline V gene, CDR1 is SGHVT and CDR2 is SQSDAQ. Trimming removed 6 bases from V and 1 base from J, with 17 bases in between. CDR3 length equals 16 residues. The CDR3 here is CASRPARPSGTDTQYF. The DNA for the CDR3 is TGTGCCAGCAGGCCCGCACGGCCTAGCGGCACAGATACGCAGTATTTT.

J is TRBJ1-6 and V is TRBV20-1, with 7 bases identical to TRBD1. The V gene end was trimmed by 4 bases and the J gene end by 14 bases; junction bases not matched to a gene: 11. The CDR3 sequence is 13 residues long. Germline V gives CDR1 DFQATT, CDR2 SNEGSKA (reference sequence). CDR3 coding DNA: TGCAGTGCTAAAGAAGGGGGCCGGGGTACCCTCCACTTT. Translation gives CSAKEGGRGTLHF.

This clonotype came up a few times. The CDR3 DNA follows: TGTGCCAGCAGCCCGAAGAGGGCTGGGACTGAAGCTTTCTTT. Translation: CASSPKRAGTEAFF. The chain is built from TRBV7-2 and TRBJ1-1; D not certain. CDR1 and CDR2 from the germline V gene are SGHTA and FQGNSA. The CDR3 extends over 14 amino acids. Trimming pared 5 bases from V and 5 bases from J, leaving 15 bases between. The whole variable domain, filled in from reference TRBV7-2 and TRBJ1-1, reads GAGVSQSPSNKVTEKGKDVELRCDPISGHTALYWYRQSLGQGLEFLIYFQGNSAPDKSGLPSDRFSAERTGGSVSTLTIQRTQQEDSAVYLCASSPKRAGTEAFFGQGTRLTVV.

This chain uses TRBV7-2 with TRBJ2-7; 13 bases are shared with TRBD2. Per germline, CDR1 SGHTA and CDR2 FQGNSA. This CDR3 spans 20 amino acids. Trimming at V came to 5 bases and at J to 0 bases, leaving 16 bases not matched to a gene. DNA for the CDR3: TGTGCCAGCAGCCCACTCGGACTAGCGGGAGCACGTGGGAGCTCCTACGAGCAGTACTTC. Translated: CASSPLGLAGARGSSYEQYF.

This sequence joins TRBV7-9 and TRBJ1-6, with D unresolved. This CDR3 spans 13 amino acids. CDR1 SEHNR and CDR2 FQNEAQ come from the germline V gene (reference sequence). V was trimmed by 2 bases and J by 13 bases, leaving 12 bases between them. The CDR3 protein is CASSLFLESPLHF. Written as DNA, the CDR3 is TGTGCCAGCAGCTTATTTCTGGAATCCCCCCTCCACTTT.

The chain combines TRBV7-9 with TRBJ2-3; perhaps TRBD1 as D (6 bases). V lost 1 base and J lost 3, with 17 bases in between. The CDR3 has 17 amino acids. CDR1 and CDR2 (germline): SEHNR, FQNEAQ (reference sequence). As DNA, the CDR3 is TGTGCCAGCAGCTTAGGGTTGTATGCAGGGGAAACAGATACGCAGTATTTT. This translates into CASSLGLYAGETDTQYF. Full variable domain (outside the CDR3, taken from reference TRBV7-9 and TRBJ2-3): DTGVSQNPRHKITKRGQNVTFRCDPISEHNRLYWYRQTLGQGPEFLTYFQNEAQLEKSRLLSDRFSAERPKGSFSTLEIQRTEQGDSAMYLCASSLGLYAGETDTQYFGPGTRLTVL.